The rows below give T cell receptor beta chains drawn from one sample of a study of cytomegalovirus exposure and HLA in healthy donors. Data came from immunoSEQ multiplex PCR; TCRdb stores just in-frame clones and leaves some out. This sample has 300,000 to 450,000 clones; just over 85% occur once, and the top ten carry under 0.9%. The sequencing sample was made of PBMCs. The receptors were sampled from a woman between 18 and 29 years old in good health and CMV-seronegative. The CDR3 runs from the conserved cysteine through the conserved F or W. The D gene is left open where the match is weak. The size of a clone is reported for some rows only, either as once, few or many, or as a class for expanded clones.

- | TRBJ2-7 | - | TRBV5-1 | CASSSNLDEQYF | TGCGCCAGCAGCTCCAACTTGGACGAGCAGTACTTC
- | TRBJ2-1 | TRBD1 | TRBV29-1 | CSVEVGQGALYEQFF | TGCAGCGTGGAGGTTGGACAGGGGGCTCTGTATGAGCAGTTCTTC
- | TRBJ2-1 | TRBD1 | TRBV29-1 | CSARQGSYEQFF | TGCAGCGCCCGACAGGGTAGCTATGAGCAGTTCTTC
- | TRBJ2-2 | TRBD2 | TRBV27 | CASSPPGGAYTGELFF | TGTGCCAGCAGTCCTCCCGGGGGGGCCTACACCGGGGAGCTGTTTTTT
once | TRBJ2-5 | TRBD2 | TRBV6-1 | CASSEWAGGQQETQYF | TGTGCCAGCAGTGAATGGGCGGGGGGGCAACAAGAGACCCAGTACTTC
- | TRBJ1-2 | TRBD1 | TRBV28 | CASSLTGGLGYTF | TGTGCCAGCAGTTTAACAGGGGGGCTAGGCTACACCTTC
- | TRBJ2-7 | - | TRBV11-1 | CASSFQGSSSLYEQYF | TGTGCCAGCAGCTTCCAGGGTAGCTCCTCCCTCTACGAGCAGTACTTC
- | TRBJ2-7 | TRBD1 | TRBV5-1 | CASSPAGTGPYEQYF | TGCGCCAGCAGTCCAGCCGGGACAGGCCCCTACGAGCAGTACTTC
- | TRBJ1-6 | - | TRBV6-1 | CASSEARTHYSYNSPLHF | TGTGCCAGCAGTGAAGCCCGGACACACTATTCCTATAATTCACCCCTCCACTTT
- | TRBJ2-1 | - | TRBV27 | CASSFWLGGRNEQFF | TGTGCCAGCAGTTTTTGGTTGGGGGGGCGGAATGAGCAGTTCTTC
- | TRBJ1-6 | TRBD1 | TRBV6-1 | CASGIPGQGLGPLHF | TGTGCCAGCGGAATTCCGGGACAGGGCCTTGGACCCCTCCACTTT
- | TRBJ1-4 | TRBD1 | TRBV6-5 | CASRRTGVGNEKLFF | TGTGCCAGCAGGCGGACAGGGGTTGGAAACGAAAAACTGTTTTTT
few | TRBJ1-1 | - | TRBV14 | CASSQGRAGWYNTEAFF | TGTGCCAGCAGCCAAGGTAGGGCAGGGTGGTATAACACTGAAGCTTTCTTT
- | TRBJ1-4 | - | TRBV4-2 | CASSQDPGRGGDEKLFF | TGTGCCAGCAGCCAAGATCCTGGAAGGGGAGGAGATGAAAAACTGTTTTTT
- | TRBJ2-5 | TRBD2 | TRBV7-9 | CASSLTRGGLLTQYF | TGTGCCAGCAGCTTGACGCGGGGGGGCTTACTAACCCAGTACTTC
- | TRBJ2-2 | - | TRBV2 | CASSSRLAATGELFF | TGTGCCAGCAGTTCGCGGCTAGCTGCCACCGGGGAGCTGTTTTTT
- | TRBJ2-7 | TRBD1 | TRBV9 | CASSVAGTGGDEQYF | TGTGCCAGCAGCGTAGCGGGGACAGGGGGCGACGAGCAGTACTTC
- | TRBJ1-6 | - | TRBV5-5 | CASSLEDSHNSPLHF | TGTGCCAGCAGCCTCGAGGACAGCCATAATTCACCCCTCCACTTT
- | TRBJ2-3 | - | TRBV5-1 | CASSLAGGYTDTQYF | TGCGCCAGCAGCTTGGCCGGCGGCTACACAGATACGCAGTATTTT
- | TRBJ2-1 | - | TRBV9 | CASTAGGSYNEQFF | TGTGCCAGCACCGCCGGAGGGTCCTACAATGAGCAGTTCTTC
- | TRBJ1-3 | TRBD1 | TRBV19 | CASTQRGQGAGNTIYF | TGTGCCAGTACCCAGAGAGGACAGGGGGCTGGAAACACCATATATTTT
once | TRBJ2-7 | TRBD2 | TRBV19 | CASSTAGDSYEQYF | TGTGCCAGTAGTACCGCGGGGGACTCCTACGAGCAGTACTTC
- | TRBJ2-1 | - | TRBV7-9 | CASSQLDGGIEYNEQFF | TGTGCCAGCAGCCAACTGGATGGCGGGATTGAATACAATGAGCAGTTCTTC
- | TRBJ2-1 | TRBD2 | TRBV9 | CASSFLSGRAQFF | TGTGCCAGCAGCTTTCTTAGCGGGAGGGCCCAGTTCTTC
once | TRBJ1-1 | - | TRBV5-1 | CASSRDMNTEAFF | TGCGCCAGCAGTCGGGACATGAACACTGAAGCTTTCTTT
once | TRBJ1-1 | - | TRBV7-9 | CASSLRDTDPLGAFF | TGTGCCAGCAGCTTACGGGACACGGACCCGCTGGGAGCTTTCTTT
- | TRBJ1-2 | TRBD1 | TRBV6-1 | CASSEAYGQDFYTF | TGTGCCAGCAGTGAAGCGTACGGACAGGATTTCTACACCTTC
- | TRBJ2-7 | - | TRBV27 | CASSFGGQSEQYF | TGTGCCAGCAGTTTCGGGGGGCAGAGCGAGCAGTACTTC
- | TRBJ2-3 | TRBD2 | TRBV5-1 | CASSFGLAGTISTDTQYF | TGCGCCAGCAGCTTCGGACTAGCGGGCACTATCAGCACAGATACGCAGTATTTT
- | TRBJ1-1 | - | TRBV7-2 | CASSQRTEAFF | TGTGCCAGCAGCCAAAGGACAGAAGCTTTCTTT
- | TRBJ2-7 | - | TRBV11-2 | CASSLAAVTPYEQYF | TGTGCCAGCAGCTTAGCCGCAGTTACCCCCTACGAGCAGTACTTC
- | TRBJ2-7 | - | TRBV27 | CASSLSGGEQYF | TGTGCCAGCAGTTTGTCCGGGGGAGAGCAGTACTTC
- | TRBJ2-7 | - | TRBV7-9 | CASSTSRGPEAGYEQYF | TGTGCCAGCAGCACTTCGCGGGGGCCCGAAGCAGGTTACGAGCAGTACTTC
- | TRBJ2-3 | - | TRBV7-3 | CASSRQPLGTDTQYF | TGTGCCAGCAGCAGACAACCCTTGGGCACAGATACGCAGTATTTT
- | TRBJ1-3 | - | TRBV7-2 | CASSLDPGVGNTIYF | TGTGCCAGCAGCTTAGATCCAGGGGTAGGAAACACCATATATTTT
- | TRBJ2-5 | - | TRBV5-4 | CASSGRAEGETQYF | TGTGCCAGCAGCGGCCGGGCCGAGGGAGAGACCCAGTACTTC
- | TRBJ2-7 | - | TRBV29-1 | CSVETFTAGASYEQYF | TGCAGCGTTGAAACCTTTACGGCCGGAGCCTCCTACGAGCAGTACTTC
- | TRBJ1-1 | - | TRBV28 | CASSSSRIRNTEAFF | TGTGCCAGCAGTTCGTCCAGAATCCGGAACACTGAAGCTTTCTTT
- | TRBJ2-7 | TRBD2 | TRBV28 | CASSLKTSGNSYEQYF | TGTGCCAGCAGTTTAAAGACTAGCGGGAACTCCTACGAGCAGTACTTC
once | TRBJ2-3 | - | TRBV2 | CASSEVQHPYF | TGTGCCAGCAGTGAAGTCCAACATCCGTATTTT
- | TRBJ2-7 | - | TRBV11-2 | CASSLGGVTQCEQYF | TGTGCCAGCAGCTTAGGAGGCGTCACCCAGTGCGAGCAGTACTTC
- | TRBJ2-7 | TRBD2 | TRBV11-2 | CASSSGTSGRAYEQYF | TGTGCCAGCAGCTCCGGGACTAGCGGGAGGGCCTACGAGCAGTACTTC
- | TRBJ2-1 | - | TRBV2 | CASSRGTTHNEQFF | TGTGCCAGCAGTCGCGGGACCACCCACAATGAGCAGTTCTTC
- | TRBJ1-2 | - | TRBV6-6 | CASSYSPTANYGYTF | TGTGCCAGCAGTTACTCGCCAACAGCTAACTATGGCTACACCTTC
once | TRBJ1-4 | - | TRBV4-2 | CASSQLGGNNEKLFF | TGTGCCAGCAGCCAGCTAGGAGGGAATAATGAAAAACTGTTTTTT
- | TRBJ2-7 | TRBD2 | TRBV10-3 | CAISESKLAGTPSLYEQYF | TGTGCCATCAGTGAGTCGAAGTTAGCGGGAACCCCATCTCTCTACGAGCAGTACTTC
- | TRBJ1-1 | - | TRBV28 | CATTGSPDTEAFF | TGTGCCACCACAGGGTCGCCTGACACTGAAGCTTTCTTT
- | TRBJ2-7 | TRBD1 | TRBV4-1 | CASSPDRDTYEQYF | TGCGCCAGCAGCCCGGACAGGGACACCTACGAGCAGTACTTC
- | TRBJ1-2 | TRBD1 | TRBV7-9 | CASSLLDRAALEGYTF | TGTGCCAGCAGCCTACTGGACAGGGCCGCCCTGGAAGGCTACACCTTC
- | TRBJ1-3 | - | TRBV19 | CASSIVGGPISPIYF | TGTGCCAGTAGTATAGTGGGGGGGCCTATAAGCCCCATATATTTT
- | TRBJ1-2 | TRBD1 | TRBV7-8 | CASSLERTGLSNYGYTF | TGTGCCAGCAGCTTAGAAAGGACAGGGCTCTCTAACTATGGCTACACCTTC